This is a list of T cell receptor beta chains from one sample in a study of shared clonotypes between healthy human individuals. TCRdb's table, derived via immunoSEQ multiplex PCR, lists solely in-frame clones and lacks some. The sample includes more than 550,000 clones, about 90% seen only once; the top ten take 24%. Sequenced: naive CD8+ T cells sorted from blood. The receptors here all came from a man aged 25 to 45 in good health. Both conserved end residues are trimmed from each CDR3. D genes are given only for firm matches. Size is stated for part of the rows, as once, few or many counts, or as a class when the clone is expanded.

abundance: .
v_gene: TRBV6-6
d_gene: .
CDR3aa: ASSFVNEKLF

abundance: .
v_gene: TRBV29-1
d_gene: .
CDR3aa: SVPTSAGALADTQY

abundance: .
v_gene: TRBV7-9
d_gene: TRBD1
CDR3aa: ASSLDREGTEAF

abundance: .
v_gene: TRBV28
d_gene: .
CDR3aa: ASSLGHLNQPQH

abundance: .
v_gene: TRBV7-9
d_gene: .
CDR3aa: ASSGAGYEQY

abundance: .
v_gene: TRBV6-1
d_gene: .
CDR3aa: ASSDPTGRALYEQY

abundance: .
v_gene: TRBV7-8
d_gene: TRBD2
CDR3aa: ASSLAREGRKTYEQY

abundance: .
v_gene: TRBV7-2
d_gene: .
CDR3aa: ASSRGGSSYNEQF

abundance: .
v_gene: TRBV6-1
d_gene: TRBD2
CDR3aa: ASSDAGLANYNEQF

abundance: .
v_gene: TRBV5-5
d_gene: .
CDR3aa: ASSLAIDTQY

abundance: .
v_gene: TRBV5-8
d_gene: .
CDR3aa: ASTGYT

abundance: once
v_gene: TRBV7-9
d_gene: .
CDR3aa: ASSPGTGGYEQY

abundance: .
v_gene: TRBV2
d_gene: .
CDR3aa: ASSVDPSSTDTQY

abundance: .
v_gene: TRBV5-1
d_gene: .
CDR3aa: ASSSGLGHI

abundance: .
v_gene: TRBV9
d_gene: .
CDR3aa: ASSVGGGELF

abundance: .
v_gene: TRBV7-9
d_gene: .
CDR3aa: ASSFSWGQETQY

abundance: .
v_gene: TRBV13
d_gene: TRBD2
CDR3aa: ASSLIGLGAREQF

abundance: .
v_gene: TRBV4-3
d_gene: TRBD2
CDR3aa: ASSQEVLAGGYNEQF

abundance: .
v_gene: TRBV27
d_gene: .
CDR3aa: ASSSTPAGSSYEQY

abundance: many
v_gene: TRBV6-4
d_gene: .
CDR3aa: ASSDGSYNEQF

abundance: .
v_gene: TRBV7-2
d_gene: .
CDR3aa: ASSLFTGNREQY

abundance: .
v_gene: TRBV30
d_gene: .
CDR3aa: AWSVLGAGITGELF

abundance: .
v_gene: TRBV28
d_gene: .
CDR3aa: ASNPAGTNEKLF

abundance: .
v_gene: TRBV9
d_gene: TRBD2
CDR3aa: ASSVHSGRSRGELF

abundance: .
v_gene: TRBV5-4
d_gene: .
CDR3aa: ASSSAPGQAYEQY

abundance: .
v_gene: TRBV28
d_gene: TRBD1
CDR3aa: ASSLLPRTGGYEQY

abundance: .
v_gene: TRBV6-1
d_gene: .
CDR3aa: ASRDRLNTEAF

abundance: .
v_gene: TRBV29-1
d_gene: .
CDR3aa: SVELTGTNTGELF

abundance: .
v_gene: TRBV7-9
d_gene: TRBD1
CDR3aa: ASTAGTGGAVDEKLF

abundance: .
v_gene: TRBV28
d_gene: .
CDR3aa: ASSTTLDHPGTQY

abundance: .
v_gene: TRBV9
d_gene: .
CDR3aa: ASSPGTPFQETQY

abundance: .
v_gene: TRBV14
d_gene: .
CDR3aa: ASSQDPGSPYNEQF

abundance: .
v_gene: TRBV7-6
d_gene: .
CDR3aa: ASSLVGTGTRVYEQY

abundance: .
v_gene: TRBV28
d_gene: TRBD1
CDR3aa: ASSLPGQLNTEAF

abundance: .
v_gene: TRBV7-3
d_gene: TRBD2
CDR3aa: ASSFFSGRGNEQF

abundance: .
v_gene: TRBV9
d_gene: .
CDR3aa: ASSPGNTGELF

abundance: .
v_gene: TRBV28
d_gene: .
CDR3aa: ASSSLIRDIRGQPQH

abundance: .
v_gene: TRBV27
d_gene: TRBD2
CDR3aa: ASRGGDSTDTQY

abundance: .
v_gene: TRBV19
d_gene: TRBD1
CDR3aa: ASSTDRRTQH